These T cell receptor beta chains were read from a single sample in a study of cytomegalovirus exposure and HLA in healthy donors. Method: immunoSEQ multiplex PCR; TCRdb's copy keeps in-frame clones and lacks some. The sample has fewer than 200,000 clones; roughly four fifths are singletons. Sequencing used PBMCs. The receptors derive from a female donor in good health and CMV-seronegative. Each CDR3 is given with its conserved first and last residue. A D gene is named only where the DNA matches it firmly. Some rows mark clone size as missing; the rest say once, few, many or name a class of expanded clone.

>few|TRBJ1-5|TRBV4-3|TRBD1
CASSLGQGINQPQHF
TGCGCCAGCAGCCTTGGACAGGGGATCAATCAGCCCCAGCATTTT
>-|TRBJ1-1|TRBV6-1|-
CASRGRGETTEAFF
TGTGCCAGCAGGGGGCGGGGGGAGACCACTGAAGCTTTCTTT
>once|TRBJ2-1|TRBV6-1|TRBD2
CATPRGNEQFF
TGTGCCACCCCGCGGGGGAATGAGCAGTTCTTC
>-|TRBJ2-6|TRBV9|-
CASRRETGANVLTF
TGTGCCAGCAGGAGGGAGACTGGGGCCAACGTCCTGACTTTC
>once|TRBJ1-3|TRBV2|-
CASGGSSGNTIYF
TGTGCCAGCGGGGGCAGCTCTGGAAACACCATATATTTT
>-|TRBJ2-1|TRBV9|TRBD1
CASSSGQGGNEQFF
TGTGCCAGCAGCTCCGGACAGGGTGGGAATGAGCAGTTCTTC
>-|TRBJ2-7|TRBV7-9|-
CASSLTVASSYEQYF
TGTGCCAGCAGCTTAACCGTAGCGAGCTCCTACGAGCAGTACTTC
>-|TRBJ1-3|TRBV4-2|TRBD1
CASSQDQDRVGNTIYF
TGTGCCAGCAGCCAAGATCAGGACAGGGTGGGAAACACCATATATTTT
>-|TRBJ1-6|TRBV9|-
CASSGTGISPLHF
TGTGCCAGCAGCGGAACAGGGATTTCACCCCTCCACTTT
>-|TRBJ2-2|TRBV9|TRBD2
CASSAPSGSLTGELFF
TGTGCCAGCAGCGCCCCTAGCGGAAGCCTCACCGGGGAGCTGTTTTTT
>-|TRBJ1-5|TRBV25-1|-
CASSLGSNQPQHF
TGTGCCAGCAGTCTAGGTAGCAATCAGCCCCAGCATTTT
>-|TRBJ2-7|TRBV19|TRBD2
CASTPSRSGTYEQYF
TGTGCCAGTACCCCAAGTAGAAGCGGGACCTACGAGCAGTACTTC
>-|TRBJ2-2|TRBV7-9|-
CASSQAAGELFF
TGTGCCAGCAGTCAAGCCGCCGGGGAGCTGTTTTTT
>-|TRBJ2-1|TRBV29-1|-
CSVARESEQFF
TGCAGCGTTGCCCGTGAGAGCGAGCAGTTCTTC
>-|TRBJ1-5|TRBV19|TRBD1
CASRARTGEYQPQHF
TGTGCCAGTAGGGCCAGGACAGGGGAGTATCAGCCCCAGCATTTT
>-|TRBJ2-5|TRBV11-2|TRBD2
CASSAHKLAAETQYF
TGTGCCAGCAGCGCCCACAAACTAGCGGCAGAGACCCAGTACTTC
>-|TRBJ2-2|TRBV5-8|TRBD1
CASSSGTGSVTGELFF
TGTGCCAGCAGCTCCGGGACAGGCTCGGTCACCGGGGAGCTGTTTTTT
>-|TRBJ1-3|TRBV5-4|TRBD1
CASSPDRAGNTIYF
TGTGCCAGCAGCCCGGACAGGGCGGGAAACACCATATATTTT
>-|TRBJ2-3|TRBV5-1|TRBD2
CASSPFPSGGSTDTQYF
TGCGCCAGCAGCCCTTTCCCTAGCGGGGGAAGCACAGATACGCAGTATTTT
>-|TRBJ1-1|TRBV11-3|TRBD1
CASSFTGGTEAFF
TGTGCCAGCAGCTTTACAGGGGGCACTGAAGCTTTCTTT